The present T cell receptor (beta chain) was sequenced within a study of cytomegalovirus exposure and HLA in healthy donors. Study results and limitations: Reportedly, fewer N-insertions than the approximately 610-donor mean appeared in an Asian-associated ancestry cluster in a later analysis.

Primers included in the PCR were 60 Vbeta and 13 Jbeta primers. The table came from immunoSEQ multiplex PCR; TCRdb's copy has only in-frame clones and leaves some out. Of about 180,000 clones detected, roughly 70% appear once; the ten largest clones hold roughly 2.8%. Germline V CDR1 and CDR2: ENHRY, SYGVKD. This CDR3 is built from 16 residues. V dropped 6 bases and J dropped 3; count of bases not matched to a gene: 10. Points on this clone: Its target is not known.

The V and J genes are TRBV10-3 and TRBJ1-5; 8 positions agree with TRBD1. Sample: PBMCs. This clonotype was obtained from a male donor in good health and CMV-seronegative. CDR3 bases: TGTGCCATCAGAGATCCTGGACAGGGAGACAATCAGCCCCAGCATTTT. Translation: CAIRDPGQGDNQPQHF.